These T cell receptor beta chains were read from a single sample in a study of blood T cell repertoires in COVID-19. The repertoire was sequenced with immunoSEQ multiplex PCR; TCRdb's copy has only in-frame clones and lacks some. This sample has 300,000 to 350,000 clones, with around 89% found just once. The sample was peripheral blood. These receptors all come from a woman aged 40 to 55 with COVID-19, enrolled during active disease. CDR3s include the opening cysteine and the closing phenylalanine or tryptophan. The D gene is left open where the match is weak. Rows give clone size only sometimes, using once, few, many, or a class for an expanded clone.

v_gene,abundance,d_gene,j_gene,CDR3aa,CDR3nt
TRBV7-6,.,.,TRBJ1-4,CASSSLTDNYNEKLFF,TGTGCCAGCAGCTCCCTGACAGACAACTATAATGAAAAACTGTTTTTT
TRBV19,.,.,TRBJ1-2,CASSIDRGYTF,TGTGCCAGTAGTATAGACCGGGGCTACACCTTC
TRBV18,.,.,TRBJ1-4,CASSEGISEKLFF,TGTGCCAGCTCAGAGGGCATTTCTGAAAAACTGTTTTTT
TRBV4-2,.,.,TRBJ1-1,CASSQDFQENTEAFF,TGTGCCAGCAGCCAAGATTTCCAGGAGAACACTGAAGCTTTCTTT
TRBV15,.,.,TRBJ1-4,CATSSGGGTNEKLFF,TGTGCCACCAGCAGCGGGGGAGGGACTAATGAAAAACTGTTTTTT
TRBV5-1,.,TRBD1,TRBJ2-3,CASSPGTGTVTDTQYF,TGCGCCAGCAGCCCGGGAACCGGGACAGTTACAGATACGCAGTATTTT
TRBV5-4,once,.,TRBJ2-7,CASSLSGGPYEQYF,TGTGCCAGCAGCTTGTCCGGGGGACCCTACGAGCAGTACTTC
TRBV27,.,TRBD2,TRBJ2-1,CASRWTSGRMVEQFF,TGTGCCAGCAGATGGACTAGCGGGAGAATGGTTGAGCAGTTCTTC
TRBV5-8,.,.,TRBJ1-2,CASSPRLQGFYGYTF,TGTGCCAGCAGCCCCCGGCTCCAGGGATTCTATGGCTACACCTTC
TRBV2,.,.,TRBJ1-2,CASSAETYGYTF,TGTGCCAGCAGTGCAGAAACCTATGGCTACACCTTC
TRBV12-3/TRBV12-4,.,.,TRBJ1-3,CASSLSAADTIYF,TGTGCCAGCAGTTTGTCCGCCGCAGACACCATATATTTT
TRBV5-4,.,TRBD1,TRBJ1-2,CASSPSSGQGALGAGTF,TGTGCCAGCAGCCCCTCCTCAGGACAGGGGGCGTTGGGAGCGGGCACCTTC
TRBV12-5,.,.,TRBJ1-6,CASGSITGAYNSPLHF,TGTGCTAGTGGTTCAATCACAGGAGCCTATAATTCACCCCTCCACTTT
TRBV9,once,.,TRBJ2-7,CASSVGRDKSYEQYF,TGTGCCAGCAGCGTAGGAAGGGACAAATCCTACGAGCAGTACTTC
TRBV7-2,.,.,TRBJ2-2,CASSFGGAGELFF,TGTGCCAGCAGCTTCGGAGGGGCCGGGGAGCTGTTTTTT
TRBV7-2,.,TRBD2,TRBJ2-1,CASSFRAGVNNEQFF,TGTGCCAGCAGCTTCCGAGCGGGAGTCAACAATGAGCAGTTCTTC
TRBV5-1,.,.,TRBJ1-3,CASSLIGSSGNTIYF,TGCGCCAGCAGCTTGATCGGGAGCTCTGGAAACACCATATATTTT
TRBV5-8,.,TRBD1,TRBJ1-2,CASSLLGQFVRDYGYTF,TGTGCCAGCAGCTTATTGGGACAGTTCGTCCGGGACTATGGCTACACCTTC
TRBV5-1,.,.,TRBJ2-5,CASRAWADETQYF,TGCGCCAGCCGCGCGTGGGCTGATGAGACCCAGTACTTC
TRBV11-1,.,TRBD1,TRBJ1-1,CASSARGQGATEAFF,TGTGCCAGCAGCGCCCGTGGACAGGGGGCTACTGAAGCTTTCTTT
TRBV5-1,.,TRBD2,TRBJ2-1,CASSLGEGDYNEQFF,TGCGCCAGCAGCTTGGGGGAGGGAGACTACAATGAGCAGTTCTTC
TRBV27,.,TRBD1,TRBJ1-1,CASSLGQGFTEAFF,TGTGCCAGCAGTCTCGGACAGGGGTTCACTGAAGCTTTCTTT
TRBV29-1,.,TRBD1,TRBJ1-1,CSGRGGTGTTEAFF,TGCAGCGGCCGGGGCGGGACAGGGACCACTGAAGCTTTCTTT
TRBV11-2,.,TRBD1,TRBJ2-1,CASSSNRGRWDEQFF,TGTGCCAGCAGCTCGAACAGGGGGCGATGGGATGAGCAGTTCTTC
TRBV7-2,.,TRBD1,TRBJ1-5,CASSFDNRGDQPQHF,TGTGCCAGCAGCTTTGATAACAGGGGTGATCAGCCCCAGCATTTT
TRBV10-2,.,TRBD2,TRBJ2-2,CASSESGREWNGELFF,TGCGCCAGCAGTGAGTCGGGGAGGGAGTGGAACGGGGAGCTGTTTTTT
TRBV6-5,.,TRBD1,TRBJ1-2,CADTPKDRDNYGYTF,TGTGCCGACACCCCAAAAGACAGGGACAACTATGGCTACACCTTC
TRBV3-1/TRBV3-2,.,TRBD1,TRBJ1-1,CASSQIRRGRVSTEAFF,TGTGCCAGCAGCCAAATAAGAAGGGGGCGCGTTAGCACTGAAGCTTTCTTT
TRBV6-6,.,.,TRBJ1-1,CASRELEGNTEAFF,TGTGCCAGCAGGGAACTTGAGGGGAACACTGAAGCTTTCTTT
TRBV10-3,.,TRBD1,TRBJ1-2,CAINYGTGYGYTF,TGTGCCATCAATTACGGGACAGGGTATGGCTACACCTTC
TRBV7-9,.,TRBD1,TRBJ2-7,CASSFPDRLSYEQYF,TGTGCCAGCAGCTTTCCGGACAGGCTCTCCTACGAGCAGTACTTC
TRBV18,.,.,TRBJ2-7,CASSPQVTGYEQYF,TGTGCCAGCTCACCACAGGTGACGGGCTACGAGCAGTACTTC
TRBV19,.,.,TRBJ1-5,CASGGLANQPQHF,TGTGCCAGTGGGGGCTTAGCGAATCAGCCCCAGCATTTT
TRBV18,.,.,TRBJ1-6,CASSPAGTNSPLHF,TGTGCCAGCTCACCCGCCGGGACAAATTCACCCCTCCACTTT
TRBV7-9,.,.,TRBJ2-7,CASTSLGPREQYF,TGTGCCAGCACCTCACTAGGCCCGCGCGAGCAGTACTTC
TRBV7-3,.,TRBD2,TRBJ2-2,CASSLLAGTNTGELFF,TGTGCCAGCAGCTTACTAGCGGGAACGAACACCGGGGAGCTGTTTTTT
TRBV27,.,.,TRBJ1-6,CASNTRGGGNNSPLHF,TGTGCCAGCAATACACGGGGAGGTGGGAATAATTCACCCCTCCACTTT
TRBV19,few,.,TRBJ1-4,CASSRGENEKLFF,TGTGCCAGTAGTAGAGGTGAAAATGAAAAACTGTTTTTT
TRBV7-3,.,.,TRBJ1-6,CASSLTAGSPLHF,TGTGCCAGCAGCTTGACAGCAGGATCACCCCTCCACTTT
TRBV7-2,.,.,TRBJ2-3,CASSKGSGVGGTDTQYF,TGTGCCAGCAGCAAAGGGAGCGGTGTCGGTGGCACAGATACGCAGTATTTT
TRBV7-3,.,TRBD2,TRBJ2-3,CASSLQPGGSGYVDTQYF,TGTGCCAGCAGCTTACAGCCCGGTGGTAGCGGGTACGTTGATACGCAGTATTTT
TRBV6-5,.,.,TRBJ2-7,CASSYSERNYEQYF,TGTGCCAGCAGTTACTCGGAGCGGAACTACGAGCAGTACTTC
TRBV2,.,.,TRBJ1-2,CASSERRGYGYTF,TGTGCCAGCAGTGAACGACGCGGCTATGGCTACACCTTC
TRBV20-1,once,TRBD2,TRBJ2-4,CSASKREGPKNIQYF,TGCAGTGCTAGTAAGAGGGAGGGCCCCAAAAACATTCAGTACTTC
TRBV10-3,.,TRBD1,TRBJ2-1,CAISGGQGQDNEQFF,TGTGCCATCAGTGGGGGACAGGGGCAAGACAATGAGCAGTTCTTC
TRBV5-6,.,.,TRBJ2-3,CASSLTGSRTDTQYF,TGTGCCAGCAGCTTAACAGGCTCACGGACAGATACGCAGTATTTT